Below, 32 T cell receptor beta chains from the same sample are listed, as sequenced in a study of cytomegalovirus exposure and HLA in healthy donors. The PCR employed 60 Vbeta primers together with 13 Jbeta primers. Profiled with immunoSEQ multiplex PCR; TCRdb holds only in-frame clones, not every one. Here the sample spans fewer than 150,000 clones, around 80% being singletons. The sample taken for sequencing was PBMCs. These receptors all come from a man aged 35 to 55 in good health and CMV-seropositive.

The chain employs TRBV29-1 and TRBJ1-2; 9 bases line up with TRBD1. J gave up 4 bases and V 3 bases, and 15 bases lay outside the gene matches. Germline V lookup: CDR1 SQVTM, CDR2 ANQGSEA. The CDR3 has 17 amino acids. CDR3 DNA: TGCAGCGTTGATAATCCGGGACAGGGCATCAGGGGCTATGGCTACACCTTC. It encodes CSVDNPGQGIRGYGYTF. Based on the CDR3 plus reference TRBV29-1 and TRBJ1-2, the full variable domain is SAVISQKPSRDICQRGTSLTIQCQVDSQVTMMFWYRQQPGQSLTLIATANQGSEATYESGFVIDKFPISRPNLTFSTLTVSNMSPEDSSIYLCSVDNPGQGIRGYGYTFGSGTRLTVV.

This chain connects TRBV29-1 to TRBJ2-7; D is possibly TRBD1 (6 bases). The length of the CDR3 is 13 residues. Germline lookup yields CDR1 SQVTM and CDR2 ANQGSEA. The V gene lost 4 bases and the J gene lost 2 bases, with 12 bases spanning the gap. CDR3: CSVASGAPYEQYF. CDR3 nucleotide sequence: TGCAGCGTTGCATCAGGGGCCCCCTACGAGCAGTACTTC.

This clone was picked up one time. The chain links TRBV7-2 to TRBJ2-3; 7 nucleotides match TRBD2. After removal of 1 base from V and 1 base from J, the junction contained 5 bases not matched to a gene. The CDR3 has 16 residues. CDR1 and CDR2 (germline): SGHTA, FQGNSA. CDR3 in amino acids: CASSLVPGGRTDTQYF. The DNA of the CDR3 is TGTGCCAGCAGCTTAGTCCCGGGGGGACGCACAGATACGCAGTATTTT.

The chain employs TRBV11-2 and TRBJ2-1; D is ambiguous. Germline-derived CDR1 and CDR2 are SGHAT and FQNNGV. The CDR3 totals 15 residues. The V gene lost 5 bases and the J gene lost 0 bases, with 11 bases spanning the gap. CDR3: CASSRLLSSYNEQFF. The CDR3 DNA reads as TGTGCCAGCAGCAGACTCTTGAGCTCCTACAATGAGCAGTTCTTC. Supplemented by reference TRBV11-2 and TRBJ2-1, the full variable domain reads EAGVAQSPRYKIIEKRQSVAFWCNPISGHATLYWYQQILGQGPKLLIQFQNNGVVDDSQLPKDRFSAERLKGVDSTLKIQPAKLEDSAVYLCASSRLLSSYNEQFFGPGTRLTVL.

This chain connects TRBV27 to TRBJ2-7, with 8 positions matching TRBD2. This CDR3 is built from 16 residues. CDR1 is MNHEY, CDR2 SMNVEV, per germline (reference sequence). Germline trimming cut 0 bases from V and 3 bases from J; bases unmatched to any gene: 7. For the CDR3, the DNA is TGTGCCAGCAGTTTATCTATAGCGGGAACACTCTACGAGCAGTACTTC. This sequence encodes CASSLSIAGTLYEQYF.

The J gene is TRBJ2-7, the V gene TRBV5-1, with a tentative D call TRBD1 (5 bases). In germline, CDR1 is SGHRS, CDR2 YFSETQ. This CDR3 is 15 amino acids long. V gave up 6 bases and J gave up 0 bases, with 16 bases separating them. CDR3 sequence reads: CASNQNPDSSYEQYF. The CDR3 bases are TGCGCCAGCAACCAGAACCCTGACAGCTCCTACGAGCAGTACTTC.

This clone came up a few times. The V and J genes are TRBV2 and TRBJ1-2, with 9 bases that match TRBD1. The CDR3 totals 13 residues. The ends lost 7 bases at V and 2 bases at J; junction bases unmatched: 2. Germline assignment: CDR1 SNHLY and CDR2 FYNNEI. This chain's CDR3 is CASIGTGNYGYTF. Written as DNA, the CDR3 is TGTGCCAGCATTGGGACAGGGAACTATGGCTACACCTTC.

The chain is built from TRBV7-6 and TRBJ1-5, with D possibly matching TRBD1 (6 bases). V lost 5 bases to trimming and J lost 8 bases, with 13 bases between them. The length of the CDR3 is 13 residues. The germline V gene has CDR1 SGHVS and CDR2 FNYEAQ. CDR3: CASSPGGPEPQHF. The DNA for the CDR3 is TGTGCCAGCAGCCCCGGGGGGCCGGAGCCCCAGCATTTT.

The CDR3 sequence: CASSLRGDQLNEQFF. DNA for the CDR3: TGTGCCAGCTCACTGCGGGGGGACCAGTTAAATGAGCAGTTCTTC. The chain uses TRBV18 and TRBJ2-1; 8 nucleotides match TRBD2. The CDR3 runs 15 residues. Germline V gene lookup returns CDR1 KGHSH and CDR2 LQKENI. Trimming removed 4 bases from V and 7 bases from J; junction bases left unmatched: 9.

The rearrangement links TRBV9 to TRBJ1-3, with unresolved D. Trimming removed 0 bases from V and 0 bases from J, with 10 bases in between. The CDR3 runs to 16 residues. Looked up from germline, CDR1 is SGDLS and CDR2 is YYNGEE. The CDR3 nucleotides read TGTGCCAGCAGCGTAGGCCCAGGCCCCTCTGGAAACACCATATATTTT. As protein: CASSVGPGPSGNTIYF.

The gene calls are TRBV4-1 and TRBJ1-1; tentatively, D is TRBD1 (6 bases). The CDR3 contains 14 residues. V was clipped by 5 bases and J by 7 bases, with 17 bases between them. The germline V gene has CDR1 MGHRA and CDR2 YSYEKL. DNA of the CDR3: TGCGCCAGCAGCACCCGGCCAGGGGCTCTTGAAGCTTTCTTT. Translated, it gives CASSTRPGALEAFF.

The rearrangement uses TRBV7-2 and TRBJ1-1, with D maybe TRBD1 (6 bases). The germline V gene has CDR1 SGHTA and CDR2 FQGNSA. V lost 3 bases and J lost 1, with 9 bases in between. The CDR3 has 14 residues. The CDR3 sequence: CASSFSTGNTEAFF. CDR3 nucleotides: TGTGCCAGCAGCTTTTCGACAGGGAACACTGAAGCTTTCTTT.

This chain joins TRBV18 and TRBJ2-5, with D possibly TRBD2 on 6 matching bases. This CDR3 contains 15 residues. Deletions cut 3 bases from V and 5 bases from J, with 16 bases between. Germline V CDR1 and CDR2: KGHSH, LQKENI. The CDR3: CASSPGTGRSETQYF. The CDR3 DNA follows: TGTGCCAGCTCACCTGGGACTGGGCGTTCGGAGACCCAGTACTTC.

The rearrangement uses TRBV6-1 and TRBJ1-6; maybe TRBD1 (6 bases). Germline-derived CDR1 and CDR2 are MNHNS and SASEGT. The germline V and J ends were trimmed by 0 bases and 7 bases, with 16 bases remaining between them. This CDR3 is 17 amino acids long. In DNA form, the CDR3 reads TGTGCCAGCAGTGAAGCCCGTAGACAGGCACGAAATTCACCCCTCCACTTT. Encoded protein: CASSEARRQARNSPLHF.

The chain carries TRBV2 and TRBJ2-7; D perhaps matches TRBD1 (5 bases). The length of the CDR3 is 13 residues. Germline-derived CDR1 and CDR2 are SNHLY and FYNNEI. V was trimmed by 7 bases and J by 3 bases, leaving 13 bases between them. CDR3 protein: CASTRRTNYEQYF. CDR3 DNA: TGTGCCAGCACCCGACGGACAAACTACGAGCAGTACTTC.

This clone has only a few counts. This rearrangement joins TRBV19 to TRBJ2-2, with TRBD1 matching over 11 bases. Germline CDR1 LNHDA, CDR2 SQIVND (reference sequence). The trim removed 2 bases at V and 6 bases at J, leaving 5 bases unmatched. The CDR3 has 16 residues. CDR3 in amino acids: CASSISRTGGPGELFF. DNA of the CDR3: TGTGCCAGTAGTATATCGAGGACAGGGGGCCCCGGGGAGCTGTTTTTT.

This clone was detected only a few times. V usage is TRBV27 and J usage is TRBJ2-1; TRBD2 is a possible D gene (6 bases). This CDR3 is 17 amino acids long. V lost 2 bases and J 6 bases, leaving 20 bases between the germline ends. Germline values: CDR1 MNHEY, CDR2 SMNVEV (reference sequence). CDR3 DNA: TGTGCCAGCAGTTTACGGGTTTCAAGCGGGTTGGTCAATGAGCAGTTCTTC. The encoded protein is CASSLRVSSGLVNEQFF.

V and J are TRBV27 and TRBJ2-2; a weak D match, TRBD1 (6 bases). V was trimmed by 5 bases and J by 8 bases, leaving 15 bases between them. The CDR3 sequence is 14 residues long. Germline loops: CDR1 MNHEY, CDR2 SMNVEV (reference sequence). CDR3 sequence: CASSVYTGTGELFF. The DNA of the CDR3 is TGTGCCAGCAGTGTCTACACCGGGACAGGGGAGCTGTTTTTT.

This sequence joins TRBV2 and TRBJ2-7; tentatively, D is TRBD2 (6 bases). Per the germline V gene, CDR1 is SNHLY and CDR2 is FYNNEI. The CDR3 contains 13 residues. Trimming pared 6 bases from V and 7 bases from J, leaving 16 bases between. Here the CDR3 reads CASSRRESGEQYF. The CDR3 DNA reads TGTGCCAGCAGCAGGAGGGAATCCGGGGAGCAGTACTTC.

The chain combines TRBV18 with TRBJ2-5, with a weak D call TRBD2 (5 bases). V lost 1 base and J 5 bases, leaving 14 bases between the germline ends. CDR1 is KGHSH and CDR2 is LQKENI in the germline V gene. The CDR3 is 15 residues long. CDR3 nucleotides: TGTGCCAGCTCACCACAGAAACTGGAGGTTGAGACCCAGTACTTC. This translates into CASSPQKLEVETQYF.

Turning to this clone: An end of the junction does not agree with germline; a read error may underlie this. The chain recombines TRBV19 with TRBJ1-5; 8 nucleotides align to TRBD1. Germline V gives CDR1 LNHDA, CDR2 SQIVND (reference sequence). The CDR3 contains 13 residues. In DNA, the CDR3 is TGTGCCAGTAGCCAGACAGGGGCGCGACATTCGAATTTT. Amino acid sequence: CASSQTGARHSNF.

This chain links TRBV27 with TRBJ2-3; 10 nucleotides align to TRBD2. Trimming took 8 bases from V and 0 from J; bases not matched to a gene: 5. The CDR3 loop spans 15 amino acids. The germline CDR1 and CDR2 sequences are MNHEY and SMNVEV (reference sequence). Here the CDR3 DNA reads TGTGCCAGCGCGGGACTAGCGATGAGCACAGATACGCAGTATTTT. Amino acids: CASAGLAMSTDTQYF.

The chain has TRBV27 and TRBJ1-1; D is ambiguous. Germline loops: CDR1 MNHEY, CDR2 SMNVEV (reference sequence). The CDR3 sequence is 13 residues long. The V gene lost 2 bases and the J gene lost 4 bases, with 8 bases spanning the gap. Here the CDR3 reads CASSLGAGTEAFF. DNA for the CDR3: TGTGCCAGCAGTTTAGGCGCAGGCACTGAAGCTTTCTTT.

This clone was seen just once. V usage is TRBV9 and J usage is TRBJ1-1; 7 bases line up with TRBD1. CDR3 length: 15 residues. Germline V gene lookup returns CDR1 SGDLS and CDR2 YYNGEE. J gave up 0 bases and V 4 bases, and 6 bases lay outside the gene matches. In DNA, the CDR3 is TGTGCCAGCAGCCCCCAGGGACAGTTGAACACTGAAGCTTTCTTT. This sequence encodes CASSPQGQLNTEAFF.

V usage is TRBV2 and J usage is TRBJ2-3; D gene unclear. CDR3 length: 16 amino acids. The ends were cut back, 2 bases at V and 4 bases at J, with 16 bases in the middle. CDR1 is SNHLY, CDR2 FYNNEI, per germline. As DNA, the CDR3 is TGTGCCAGCAGTGAACTAGGTACCTTCGTTTCAGATACGCAGTATTTT. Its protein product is CASSELGTFVSDTQYF.

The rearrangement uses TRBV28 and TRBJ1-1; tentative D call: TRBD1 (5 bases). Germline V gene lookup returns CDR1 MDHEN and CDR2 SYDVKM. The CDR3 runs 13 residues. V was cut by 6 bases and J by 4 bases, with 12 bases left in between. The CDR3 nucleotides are TGTGCCAGCAGGGAGGGGTTGCCCACTGAAGCTTTCTTT. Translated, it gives CASREGLPTEAFF.

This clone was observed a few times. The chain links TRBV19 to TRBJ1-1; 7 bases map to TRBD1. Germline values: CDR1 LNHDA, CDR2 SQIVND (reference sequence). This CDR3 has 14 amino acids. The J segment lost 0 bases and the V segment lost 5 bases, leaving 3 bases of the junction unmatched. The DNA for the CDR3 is TGTGCCAGTAGTGTCGGACAGGTGAACACTGAAGCTTTCTTT. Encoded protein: CASSVGQVNTEAFF.

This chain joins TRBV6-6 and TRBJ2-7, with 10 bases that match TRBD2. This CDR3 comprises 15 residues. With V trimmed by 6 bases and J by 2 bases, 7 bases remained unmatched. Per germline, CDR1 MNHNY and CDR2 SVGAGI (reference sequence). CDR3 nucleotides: TGTGCCAGCAGCTCTACTAGCGGGGCGACCTACGAGCAGTACTTC. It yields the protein CASSSTSGATYEQYF.

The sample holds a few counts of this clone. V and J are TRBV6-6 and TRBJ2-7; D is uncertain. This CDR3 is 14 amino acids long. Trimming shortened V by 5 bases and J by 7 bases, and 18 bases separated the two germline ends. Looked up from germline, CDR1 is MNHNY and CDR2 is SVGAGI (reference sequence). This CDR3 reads CASSIQAGMGEQYF. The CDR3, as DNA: TGTGCCAGCAGTATTCAGGCCGGAATGGGTGAGCAGTACTTC.

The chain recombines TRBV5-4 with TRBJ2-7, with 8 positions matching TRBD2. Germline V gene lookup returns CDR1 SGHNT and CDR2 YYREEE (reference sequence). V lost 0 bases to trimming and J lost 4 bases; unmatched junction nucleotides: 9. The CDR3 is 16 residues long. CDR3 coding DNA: TGTGCCAGCAGCTTGGTACAGCGGGGGACTCCTTACGAGCAGTACTTC. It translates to CASSLVQRGTPYEQYF.

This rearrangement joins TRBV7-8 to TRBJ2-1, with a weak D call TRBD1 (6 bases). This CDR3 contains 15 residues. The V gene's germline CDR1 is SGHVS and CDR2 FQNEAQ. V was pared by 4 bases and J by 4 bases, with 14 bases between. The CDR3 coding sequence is TGTGCCAGCAGCTCCCGGGACACACAATACAATGAGCAGTTCTTC. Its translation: CASSSRDTQYNEQFF.

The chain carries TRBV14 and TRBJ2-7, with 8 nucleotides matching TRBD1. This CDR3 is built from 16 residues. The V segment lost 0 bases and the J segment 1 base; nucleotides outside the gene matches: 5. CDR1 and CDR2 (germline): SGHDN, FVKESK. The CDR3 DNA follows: TGTGCCAGCAGCCAAGATTTTGGACAGGGATCCTACGAGCAGTACTTC. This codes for CASSQDFGQGSYEQYF. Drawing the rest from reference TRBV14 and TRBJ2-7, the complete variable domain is EAGVTQFPSHSVIEKGQTVTLRCDPISGHDNLYWYRRVMGKEIKFLLHFVKESKQDESGMPNNRFLAERTGGTYSTLKVQPAELEDSGVYFCASSQDFGQGSYEQYFGPGTRLTVT.